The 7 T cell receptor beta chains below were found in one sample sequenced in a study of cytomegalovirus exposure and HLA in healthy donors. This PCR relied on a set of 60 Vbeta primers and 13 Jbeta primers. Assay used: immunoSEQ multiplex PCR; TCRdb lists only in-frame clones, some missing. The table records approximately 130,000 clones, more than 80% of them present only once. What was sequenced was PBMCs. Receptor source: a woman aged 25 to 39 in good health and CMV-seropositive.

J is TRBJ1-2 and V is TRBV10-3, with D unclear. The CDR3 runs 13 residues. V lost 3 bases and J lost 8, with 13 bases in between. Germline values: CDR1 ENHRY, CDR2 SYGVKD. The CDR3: CAISEEDGGGYTF. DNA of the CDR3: TGTGCCATCAGTGAAGAGGACGGAGGAGGCTACACCTTC.

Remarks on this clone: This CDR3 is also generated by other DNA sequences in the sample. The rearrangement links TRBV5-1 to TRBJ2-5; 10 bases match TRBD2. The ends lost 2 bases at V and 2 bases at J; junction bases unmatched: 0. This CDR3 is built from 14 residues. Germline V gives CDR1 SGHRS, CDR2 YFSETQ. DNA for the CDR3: TGCGCCAGCAGCTTAGCGGGGGGGCAAGAGACCCAGTACTTC. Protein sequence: CASSLAGGQETQYF.

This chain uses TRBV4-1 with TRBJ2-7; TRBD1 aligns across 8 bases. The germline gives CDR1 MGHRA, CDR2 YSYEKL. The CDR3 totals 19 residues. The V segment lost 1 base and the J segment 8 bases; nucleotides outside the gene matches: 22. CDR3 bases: TGCGCCAGCAGCCAAGGAGGGGGCGGCCAGGGGGCTCCAGTGTACCAGCAGTACTTC. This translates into CASSQGGGGQGAPVYQQYF.

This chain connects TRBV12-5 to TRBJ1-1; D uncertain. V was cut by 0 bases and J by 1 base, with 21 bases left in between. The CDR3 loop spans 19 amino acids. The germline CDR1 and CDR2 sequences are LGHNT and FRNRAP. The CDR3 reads CASGLVLGQQDLPNTEAFF. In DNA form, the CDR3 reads TGTGCTAGTGGTTTGGTACTAGGGCAACAAGACCTACCGAACACTGAAGCTTTCTTT.

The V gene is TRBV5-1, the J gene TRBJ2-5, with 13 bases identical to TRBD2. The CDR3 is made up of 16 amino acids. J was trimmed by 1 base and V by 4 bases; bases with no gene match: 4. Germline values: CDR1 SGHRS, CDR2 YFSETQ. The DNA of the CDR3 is TGCGCCAGCAGCCCCGGACTAGCGGGAGCCCAAGAGACCCAGTACTTC. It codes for CASSPGLAGAQETQYF.

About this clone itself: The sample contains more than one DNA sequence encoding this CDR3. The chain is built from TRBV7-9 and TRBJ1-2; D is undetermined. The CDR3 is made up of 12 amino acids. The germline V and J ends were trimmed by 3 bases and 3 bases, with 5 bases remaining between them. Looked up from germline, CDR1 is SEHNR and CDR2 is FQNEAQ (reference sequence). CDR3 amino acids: CASSFGDYGYTF. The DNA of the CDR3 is TGTGCCAGCAGCTTCGGGGACTATGGCTACACCTTC.

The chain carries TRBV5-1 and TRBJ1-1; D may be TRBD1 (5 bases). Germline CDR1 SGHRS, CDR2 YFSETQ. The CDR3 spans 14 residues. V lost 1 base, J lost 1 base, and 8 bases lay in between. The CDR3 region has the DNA TGCGCCAGCAGCTTGTGGGGCTCGAACACTGAAGCTTTCTTT. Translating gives CASSLWGSNTEAFF.